This T cell receptor beta chain derives from a study of cytomegalovirus exposure and HLA in healthy donors. The study, taken as a whole, reports: For presence/absence analyses, sequencing depth was assumed to be roughly uniform across donors. Most TCR beta V segments were productive about 87% or about 30% of the time in an earlier analysis. It was confirmed in vitro that a few of the CMV-associated chains were specific for CMV antigens. V- and J-gene trimming in TCR beta was tied to a missense DCLRE1C variant by an analysis performed later.

V lost 7 bases to trimming and J lost 3 bases; unmatched junction nucleotides: 5. This CDR3 region has 12 residues. Germline V gives CDR1 SQVTM, CDR2 ANQGSEA. Of note for this clone: What it binds is unknown.

The primer mix had 60 Vbeta and 13 Jbeta primers. The repertoire was sequenced with immunoSEQ multiplex PCR; TCRdb's copy has only in-frame clones and lacks some. Of fewer than 140,000 clones in the sample, 71% are singletons; the top ten hold less than 3.5%. The V call is TRBV29-1, the J call TRBJ2-7, with 8 positions matching TRBD1. The source material was PBMCs. This clonotype originated in a female donor in good health and CMV-seronegative. The CDR3 loop is CSARTGNYEQYF. The CDR3 coding sequence is TGCAGCGCTAGGACAGGGAACTACGAGCAGTACTTC.